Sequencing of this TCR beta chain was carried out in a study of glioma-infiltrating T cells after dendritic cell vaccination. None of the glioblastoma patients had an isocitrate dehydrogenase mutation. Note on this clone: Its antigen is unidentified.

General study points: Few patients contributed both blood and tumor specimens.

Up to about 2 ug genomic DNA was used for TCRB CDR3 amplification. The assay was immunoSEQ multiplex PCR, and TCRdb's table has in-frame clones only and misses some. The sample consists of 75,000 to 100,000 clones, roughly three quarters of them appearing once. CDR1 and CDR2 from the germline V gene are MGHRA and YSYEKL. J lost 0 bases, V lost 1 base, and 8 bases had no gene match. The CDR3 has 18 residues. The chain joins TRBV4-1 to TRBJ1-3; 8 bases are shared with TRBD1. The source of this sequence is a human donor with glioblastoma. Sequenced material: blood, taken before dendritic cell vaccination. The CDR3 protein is CASSQADDRGLSGNTIYF. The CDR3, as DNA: TGCGCCAGCAGCCAAGCCGACGACAGGGGCCTCTCTGGAAACACCATATATTTT.